The next 23 T cell receptor beta chains were all read from a single sample in a study of blood T cell repertoires in COVID-19. Only in-frame clones appear in the TCRdb table, and some are missing; sequencing was by immunoSEQ multiplex PCR. The sample shows approximately 300,000 clones, roughly four fifths of them seen only once. The source material was peripheral blood. All receptors come from a person aged 65 to 79 with COVID-19, enrolled during active disease.

This clone appeared a few times. Other DNA sequences in the same sample also yield this CDR3. The genes are TRBV7-9 and TRBJ1-3, with 9 positions matching TRBD1. The ends lost 4 bases at V and 0 bases at J; junction bases unmatched: 1. Germline CDR1 SEHNR, CDR2 FQNEAQ (reference sequence). This CDR3 is 15 amino acids long. CDR3 DNA: TGTGCCAGCAGCTGGGGACAGGGCTCTGGAAACACCATATATTTT. It specifies CASSWGQGSGNTIYF.

The chain combines TRBV7-2 with TRBJ1-1; the D gene is possibly TRBD1 (5 bases). The V gene's germline CDR1 is SGHTA and CDR2 FQGNSA. CDR3 length: 16 amino acids. V was cut by 1 base and J by 1 base, with 13 bases left in between. CDR3: CASSLVGTGSNTEAFF. The CDR3 nucleotides read TGTGCCAGCAGCTTAGTGGGTACAGGTTCGAACACTGAAGCTTTCTTT.

In its sample, this clone was seen a few times. The chain joins TRBV9 to TRBJ2-7; D might be TRBD2 (5 bases). The CDR3 runs 14 residues. V lost 4 bases, J lost 7 bases, and 18 bases lay in between. Germline-derived CDR1 and CDR2 are SGDLS and YYNGEE. As DNA, the CDR3 is TGTGCCAGCAGCCCAGGACTTGCTTTGGAGGAGCAGTACTTC. This encodes CASSPGLALEEQYF.

The CDR3: CASSLAGGMETQYF. The DNA for the CDR3 is TGTGCCAGCAGCTTAGCGGGGGGGATGGAGACCCAGTACTTC. The genes are TRBV7-8 and TRBJ2-5; 7 bases fit TRBD2. J gave up 5 bases and V 0 bases, and 3 bases lay outside the gene matches. The CDR3 is made up of 14 amino acids. The germline CDR1 and CDR2 sequences are SGHVS and FQNEAQ.

The J gene is TRBJ1-2, the V gene TRBV7-8; D ambiguous. The CDR3 loop spans 14 amino acids. V dropped 5 bases and J dropped 0 bases, with 10 bases sitting between them. The germline gives CDR1 SGHVS, CDR2 FQNEAQ. Written as DNA, the CDR3 is TGTGCCAGCAGCCAGACGGACTCTAACTATGGCTACACCTTC. It is translated as CASSQTDSNYGYTF.

This chain uses TRBV7-9 with TRBJ1-5; D is perhaps TRBD1 (5 bases). The CDR3 spans 13 residues. Germline CDR1 is SEHNR and CDR2 is FQNEAQ (reference sequence). The ends were cut back, 1 base at V and 6 bases at J, with 7 bases in the middle. The CDR3 spells CASSLEGIQPQHF. CDR3 DNA: TGTGCCAGCAGCTTAGAGGGGATTCAGCCCCAGCATTTT.

The chain combines TRBV19 with TRBJ2-1, with 9 nucleotides matching TRBD1. This CDR3 spans 15 amino acids. Looked up from germline, CDR1 is LNHDA and CDR2 is SQIVND (reference sequence). V shed 5 bases and J 7 bases; nucleotides not matched to a gene: 9. The DNA of the CDR3 is TGTGCCAGTAGTGTCGAGGGACAGGGTATGAATGAGCAGTTCTTC. Its protein product is CASSVEGQGMNEQFF.

The chain is built from TRBV14 and TRBJ1-1; TRBD1 matches at 7 bases. V lost 2 bases, J lost 1 base, and 4 bases stayed unmatched. The CDR3 sequence is 15 residues long. CDR1 and CDR2 from the germline V gene are SGHDN and FVKESK. DNA for the CDR3: TGTGCCAGCAGCCAAACAGGGGCAGGGAACACTGAAGCTTTCTTT. It translates to CASSQTGAGNTEAFF.

The chain employs TRBV5-1 and TRBJ2-2, with TRBD2 identical over 7 bases. J lost 1 base, V lost 0 bases, and 9 bases had no gene match. CDR3 length: 18 amino acids. Looked up from germline, CDR1 is SGHRS and CDR2 is YFSETQ. CDR3 residues: CASSLGVLPSGNTGELFF. The CDR3 nucleotides read TGCGCCAGCAGCTTGGGGGTGTTACCTAGCGGGAACACCGGGGAGCTGTTTTTT.

The chain links TRBV7-2 to TRBJ1-4; 7 nucleotides agree with TRBD1. With 1 base clipped from V and 6 bases from J, the junction kept 5 bases outside the gene matches. The CDR3 consists of 15 residues. Germline V gene lookup returns CDR1 SGHTA and CDR2 FQGNSA. The CDR3 is CASSLGGTEDEKLFF. The CDR3 DNA reads as TGTGCCAGCAGCTTAGGCGGGACAGAGGATGAAAAACTGTTTTTT.

The V gene is TRBV2, the J gene TRBJ1-1; 10 nucleotides align to TRBD1. V shed 8 bases, J shed 5 bases, and the junction held 8 bases outside the gene matches. The CDR3 consists of 14 residues. Germline V gives CDR1 SNHLY, CDR2 FYNNEI. CDR3 amino acids: CASGDRGQGTEAFF. The CDR3 DNA reads as TGTGCCAGCGGCGACAGGGGGCAAGGAACTGAAGCTTTCTTT.

The genes are TRBV5-1 and TRBJ2-5; D possibly corresponds to TRBD1 (6 bases). Trimming removed 2 bases at V and 1 base at J, with 15 bases between. This CDR3 is built from 16 residues. Germline V gene sequence: CDR1 SGHRS, CDR2 YFSETQ. CDR3 amino acids: CASSFNGRGFQETQYF. In DNA, the CDR3 is TGCGCCAGCAGCTTCAATGGCAGGGGATTCCAAGAGACCCAGTACTTC.

CDR3 DNA sequence: TGTGCCAGCAGTTACATGAACACTGAAGCTTTCTTT. Its protein is CASSYMNTEAFF. The chain is built from TRBV12-3 or TRBV12-4 and TRBJ1-1; D is unclear. Trimming pared 4 bases from V and 0 bases from J, leaving 3 bases between. The CDR3 covers 12 residues.

This chain joins TRBV5-1 and TRBJ2-3; 7 bases map to TRBD1. The CDR3 contains 15 residues. Germline V gene sequence: CDR1 SGHRS, CDR2 YFSETQ. V dropped 4 bases and J dropped 1; count of bases not matched to a gene: 6. The CDR3 region has the DNA TGCGCCAGCAGCACAGGGGAGTTTGGCACAGATACGCAGTATTTT. Protein product: CASSTGEFGTDTQYF.

This clone showed up just a few times. This chain uses TRBV11-2 with TRBJ2-2; 10 bases line up with TRBD1. The CDR3 is 19 residues long. With 8 bases clipped from V and 5 bases from J, the junction kept 20 bases outside the gene matches. CDR1 and CDR2 from the germline V gene are SGHAT and FQNNGV. The CDR3 protein is CASQGTSWGQGFRTGELFF. For the CDR3, the DNA is TGTGCCAGCCAGGGAACAAGTTGGGGACAGGGGTTTCGTACCGGGGAGCTGTTTTTT.

This chain uses TRBV7-6 with TRBJ2-7, with D possibly matching TRBD1 (6 bases). This CDR3 comprises 16 residues. With 2 bases removed from V and 0 bases from J, the gap between germline ends came to 14 bases. CDR1 and CDR2 (germline): SGHVS, FNYEAQ. CDR3 loop: CASSLPGHLSSYEQYF. The CDR3 nucleotides are TGTGCCAGCAGCTTACCGGGACACTTGAGCTCCTACGAGCAGTACTTC. The full variable domain, completed using reference TRBV7-6 and TRBJ2-7, is GAGVSQSPRYKVTKRGQDVALRCDPISGHVSLYWYRQALGQGPEFLTYFNYEAQQDKSGLPNDRFSAERPEGSISTLTIQRTEQRDSAMYRCASSLPGHLSSYEQYFGPGTRLTVT.

In this sample, this clone turned up a few times. The gene calls are TRBV12-3 or TRBV12-4 and TRBJ2-7; TRBD2 agrees at 13 bases. The V gene end was trimmed by 6 bases and the J gene end by 6 bases; junction bases not matched to a gene: 2. There are 13 residues in the CDR3. CDR3 bases: TGTGCCAGCAGCCGACTAGCGGGAGGCGAGCAGTACTTC. Its translation is CASSRLAGGEQYF.

The genes are TRBV28 and TRBJ2-7; TRBD1 agrees at 11 bases. This CDR3 comprises 15 residues. Per the germline V gene, CDR1 is MDHEN and CDR2 is SYDVKM. V dropped 5 bases and J dropped 5; count of bases not matched to a gene: 8. CDR3 loop: CASSPWTGGLDEQYF. CDR3 nucleotide sequence: TGTGCCAGCAGTCCCTGGACAGGGGGCCTAGACGAGCAGTACTTC.

The chain is built from TRBV18 and TRBJ2-7, with 9 bases lining up with TRBD2. Germline CDR1 and CDR2: KGHSH and LQKENI. After removal of 1 base from V and 4 bases from J, the junction contained 8 bases not matched to a gene. The CDR3 has 16 amino acids. The DNA for the CDR3 is TGTGCCAGCTCACCACGGCCTAGCGGGGCGATATACGAGCAGTACTTC. Protein sequence: CASSPRPSGAIYEQYF.

The rearrangement uses TRBV6-5 and TRBJ1-6; tentatively, D is TRBD1 (6 bases). CDR3 size: 15 residues. V was cut by 4 bases and J by 5 bases, with 12 bases left in between. Germline V CDR1 and CDR2: MNHEY, SVGAGI. CDR3 sequence reads: CASSSGDLHNSPLHF. CDR3 DNA sequence: TGTGCCAGCAGTTCAGGGGATCTCCATAATTCACCCCTCCACTTT.

The rearrangement links TRBV12-3 or TRBV12-4 to TRBJ1-5, with TRBD1 matching over 7 bases. The CDR3 covers 13 residues. With 5 bases clipped from V and 7 bases from J, the junction kept 5 bases outside the gene matches. The CDR3 sequence is CASSPAGGQPQHF. CDR3 sequence (DNA): TGTGCCAGCAGTCCGGCAGGGGGACAGCCCCAGCATTTT.

The V call is TRBV30, the J call TRBJ2-5; D unclear. The CDR3 covers 11 residues. Trimming removed 2 bases from V and 3 bases from J, with 4 bases in between. Germline assignment: CDR1 GTSNPN and CDR2 SVGIG (reference sequence). CDR3 protein: CAWSHKETQYF. The CDR3 region has the DNA TGTGCCTGGAGTCACAAAGAGACCCAGTACTTC.

This chain uses TRBV7-8 with TRBJ1-2; TRBD1 might be the D (5 bases). Trimming removed 5 bases from V and 7 bases from J, with 14 bases in between. This CDR3 region has 13 residues. The V gene's germline CDR1 is SGHVS and CDR2 FQNEAQ. CDR3 in DNA: TGTGCCAGCAGCCCCCAACAGGATGCTGGCTACACCTTC. Translated: CASSPQQDAGYTF. Full variable domain (outside the CDR3, taken from reference TRBV7-8 and TRBJ1-2): GAGVSQSPRYKVAKRGQDVALRCDPISGHVSLFWYQQALGQGPEFLTYFQNEAQLDKSGLPSDRFFAERPEGSVSTLKIQRTQQEDSAVYLCASSPQQDAGYTFGSGTRLTVV.